This TCR beta chain comes out of a study of OX40 agonist ivuxolimab in advanced cancers. Germline V gives CDR1 SGHDN, CDR2 FVKESK. The germline V and J ends were trimmed by 4 bases and 1 base, with 7 bases remaining between them. The CDR3 covers 13 residues. Sequencing used immunoSEQ multiplex PCR; TCRdb keeps in-frame clones, though not all of them. The table has roughly 49,000 clones, 75% to 80% seen once; the top ten hold 7.9%. The material sequenced was CD4+ or CD8+ T cells sorted from blood, taken in a trial of the OX40 agonist ivuxolimab. The chain is built from TRBV14 and TRBJ1-1; no definite D call. This sequence originates from an adult with an advanced solid tumor such as melanoma, head and neck, liver or kidney cancer. The CDR3 coding sequence is TGTGCCAGCAGCCGAGACACGAACACTGAAGCTTTCTTT. Translation gives CASSRDTNTEAFF.